The 13 T cell receptor beta chains below come from one sample, sequenced in a study of sequential checkpoint blockade in melanoma. The treatment was: randomized to nivolumab then ipilimumab (arm A) or the reverse (arm B). This table comes from immunoSEQ multiplex PCR, and its TCRdb copy is limited to in-frame clones, with some not included. The sample consists of about 27,000 clones, 60% to 80% of them appearing once. This material consisted of CD8+ T cells sorted from blood (inferred from file names), taken from a patient given nivolumab and ipilimumab in sequence. The origin of the receptors is a human donor with melanoma.

By share, this clone ranks as medium-sized. This sequence joins TRBV7-9 and TRBJ2-7; D is possibly TRBD2 (5 bases). The germline CDR1 and CDR2 sequences are SEHNR and FQNEAQ (reference sequence). There are 15 residues in the CDR3. V lost 1 base and J lost 2, with 12 bases in between. The CDR3 nucleotides read TGTGCCAGCAGCTTAGTCGCGGACTTCCCCTACGAGCAGTACTTC. As protein: CASSLVADFPYEQYF.

The gene calls are TRBV13 and TRBJ2-7, with D possibly TRBD1 on 5 matching bases. The CDR3 is 12 amino acids. Trimming pared 5 bases from V and 7 bases from J, leaving 12 bases between. The V gene's germline CDR1 is PRHDT and CDR2 FYEKMQ (reference sequence). Here the CDR3 reads CASSPRGREQYF. The CDR3 DNA is TGTGCCAGCAGCCCTAGGGGTCGGGAGCAGTACTTC. The full variable domain, with the rest looked up from reference TRBV13 and TRBJ2-7, is AAGVIQSPRHLIKEKRETATLKCYPIPRHDTVYWYQQGPGQDPQFLISFYEKMQSDKGSIPDRFSAQQFSDYHSELNMSSLELGDSALYFCASSPRGREQYFGPGTRLTVT.

The rearrangement joins TRBV7-8 to TRBJ1-4; a weak D match, TRBD1 (6 bases). The CDR3 runs to 15 residues. The germline V gene encodes CDR1 SGHVS and CDR2 FQNEAQ. V lost 0 bases and J 7 bases, leaving 12 bases between the germline ends. CDR3 sequence reads: CASSLARRQAEKLFF. In DNA, the CDR3 is TGTGCCAGCAGCTTAGCCCGGCGACAGGCTGAAAAACTGTTTTTT. The complete variable domain, with remaining parts taken from reference TRBV7-8 and TRBJ1-4, reads GAGVSQSPRYKVAKRGQDVALRCDPISGHVSLFWYQQALGQGPEFLTYFQNEAQLDKSGLPSDRFFAERPEGSVSTLKIQRTQQEDSAVYLCASSLARRQAEKLFFGSGTQLSVL.

Written as DNA, the CDR3 is TGCGCCAGCAGCCAAGAGGAGGGGGCCCAAGAGACCCAGTACTTC. It is translated as CASSQEEGAQETQYF. The V and J genes are TRBV4-1 and TRBJ2-5, with D maybe TRBD1 (7 bases). Germline V gene sequence: CDR1 MGHRA, CDR2 YSYEKL. CDR3 length: 15 amino acids. V lost 0 bases, J lost 1 base, and 9 bases lay in between.

V usage is TRBV5-4 and J usage is TRBJ1-5; D gene ambiguous. There are 17 residues in the CDR3. The V end was cut by 4 bases, the J end by 2 bases, with 19 bases between. Per the germline V gene, CDR1 is SGHNT and CDR2 is YYREEE (reference sequence). In nucleotides, the CDR3 is TGTGCCAGCAGCCAAGAGGTAGGACTCGGGGGCAATCAGCCCCAGCATTTT. Its protein product is CASSQEVGLGGNQPQHF.

A single count supports this clone. The V call is TRBV9, the J call TRBJ1-3, with D perhaps TRBD1 (5 bases). Germline V gene lookup returns CDR1 SGDLS and CDR2 YYNGEE. The V and J ends lost 4 bases and 0 bases respectively, with 14 bases between them. The CDR3 consists of 16 residues. In nucleotides, the CDR3 is TGTGCCAGCAGCCAGGGCTCCCTTCGCTCTGGAAACACCATATATTTT. This codes for CASSQGSLRSGNTIYF.

The chain joins TRBV6-5 to TRBJ1-5; the D is unclear. Deletions cut 4 bases from V and 0 bases from J, with 4 bases between. The CDR3 has 13 residues. Germline V gene data show CDR1 as MNHEY and CDR2 as SVGAGI. The CDR3 reads CASSSNSNQPQHF. DNA of the CDR3: TGTGCCAGCAGTTCCAATAGCAATCAGCCCCAGCATTTT.

A single count supports this clone. The J gene is TRBJ2-7, the V gene TRBV27; weak D call: TRBD1 (5 bases). This CDR3 contains 14 residues. Germline lookup yields CDR1 MNHEY and CDR2 SMNVEV (reference sequence). With 5 bases removed from V and 3 bases from J, the gap between germline ends came to 14 bases. CDR3: CASSPQGVGYEQYF. For the CDR3, the DNA is TGTGCCAGCAGTCCCCAGGGTGTCGGCTACGAGCAGTACTTC.

This clone was observed a single time. This chain joins TRBV30 and TRBJ2-7, with 7 bases that match TRBD1. The trim removed 5 bases at V and 0 bases at J, leaving 4 bases unmatched. The CDR3 has 13 residues. Germline V gene sequence: CDR1 GTSNPN, CDR2 SVGIG (reference sequence). DNA of the CDR3: TGTGCCTGGGCCGGGACAGCCTCCTACGAGCAGTACTTC. Its translation is CAWAGTASYEQYF.

The count of this clone is one. This chain links TRBV30 with TRBJ1-5; D ambiguous. The germline CDR1 and CDR2 sequences are GTSNPN and SVGIG (reference sequence). V was clipped by 2 bases and J by 7 bases, with 15 bases between them. The CDR3 has 14 amino acids. For the CDR3, the DNA is TGTGCCTGGAGTCGTGCGGGCAATAGACAGCCCCAGCATTTT. Translating gives CAWSRAGNRQPQHF.

The V gene is TRBV19, the J gene TRBJ1-2; 7 bases fit TRBD1. There are 16 residues in the CDR3. The germline V gene has CDR1 LNHDA and CDR2 SQIVND (reference sequence). The V and J ends lost 0 bases and 6 bases, in that order; junction bases with no gene match: 10. This CDR3 is CASSIEGGPATNGYTF. As DNA, the CDR3 is TGTGCCAGTAGTATAGAAGGGGGCCCAGCTACGAATGGCTACACCTTC.

This clone was seen once. The rearrangement links TRBV11-2 to TRBJ1-1, with 7 bases identical to TRBD1. This CDR3 spans 16 amino acids. V was pared by 4 bases and J by 1 base, with 9 bases of the junction left unmatched. Germline V CDR1 and CDR2: SGHAT, FQNNGV. CDR3 DNA: TGTGCCAGCAGCTCCCTACCCGGGACAGCGAACACTGAAGCTTTCTTT. This encodes CASSSLPGTANTEAFF.

The chain couples TRBV7-9 to TRBJ2-7; D is unresolved. The CDR3 is 14 amino acids. Deletions cut 1 base from V and 1 base from J, with 8 bases between. Germline V lookup: CDR1 SEHNR, CDR2 FQNEAQ (reference sequence). CDR3 loop: CASSLVAQSYEQYF. CDR3 sequence (DNA): TGTGCCAGCAGCTTAGTTGCACAGTCCTACGAGCAGTACTTC.